The 24 T cell receptor beta chains in this list originate from one sample, sequenced in a study of T cells after yellow fever vaccination. Each CDR3 protein gets one entry after TCRdb re-called the 5' RACE reads with MiXCR. The data contain just over 250,000 distinct CDR3 sequences, about 5.2% of them singletons. The sample was CD4+ T cells sorted from PBMCs, taken on the day of the yellow fever booster vaccination. The receptor source for this set is a man younger than 35 who received the YFV17D yellow fever vaccine.

The V and J genes are TRBV5-1 and TRBJ2-1, with 7 positions matching TRBD1. J was trimmed by 5 bases and V by 4 bases; bases with no gene match: 6. This CDR3 is 14 amino acids long. Germline CDR1 and CDR2: SGHRS and YFSETQ. The CDR3 protein is CASSPGTANNEQFF. CDR3 sequence (DNA): TGCGCCAGCAGCCCGGGGACAGCAAACAATGAGCAGTTCTTC.

This clonotype has ten or more counts. The chain uses TRBV7-2 and TRBJ1-2; D is perhaps TRBD1 (5 bases). Germline V gene sequence: CDR1 SGHTA, CDR2 FQGNSA. This CDR3 spans 13 amino acids. V lost 2 bases and J 9 bases, leaving 13 bases between the germline ends. This CDR3 is CASSLKPGGSYTF. Here the CDR3 DNA reads TGTGCCAGCAGCTTAAAGCCTGGGGGAAGCTACACCTTC.

At least ten counts were recorded for this clonotype. The chain couples TRBV12-3 or TRBV12-4 to TRBJ2-2; 8 nucleotides line up with TRBD1. The junction had 9 bases not matched to a gene; V was cut back by 6 bases and J by 9 bases. The CDR3 runs to 14 residues. CDR3 bases: TGTGCCAGCAGACTCGGACAGGGAAGGCGGGAGCTGTTTTTT. This codes for CASRLGQGRRELFF.

This chain links TRBV4-1 with TRBJ1-6; a weak D match, TRBD1 (5 bases). Germline-derived CDR1 and CDR2 are MGHRA and YSYEKL. The CDR3 is made up of 15 amino acids. With 1 base removed from V and 10 bases from J, the gap between germline ends came to 14 bases. The CDR3 sequence is CASSQVGRGDSPLHF. In nucleotides, the CDR3 is TGCGCCAGCAGCCAAGTGGGCCGGGGGGACTCACCCCTCCACTTT.

This clonotype was counted ten times or more. The chain has TRBV7-8 and TRBJ2-4, with D tentatively TRBD2 (6 bases). V gave up 6 bases and J gave up 0 bases, with 18 bases separating them. The CDR3 totals 17 residues. In germline, CDR1 is SGHVS, CDR2 FQNEAQ. The CDR3: CASRPGTSFLAKNIQYF. The DNA of the CDR3 is TGTGCCAGCAGGCCCGGGACTTCTTTCCTAGCCAAAAACATTCAGTACTTC.

This clonotype has a count of ten or more. One end of the junction fails to match germline, which may point to a read error. The chain joins TRBV29-1 to TRBJ1-2, with 9 bases lining up with TRBD1. This CDR3 comprises 11 residues. The germline CDR1 and CDR2 sequences are SQVTM and ANQGSEA. For the CDR3, the DNA is TGCAGCGTTCTGGACAGGGGCCGCTCCCGATTC. Translation gives CSVLDRGRSRF.

The CDR3 DNA follows: TGTGCCAGCAGCGTAGACGGATACACCGGGGAGCTGTTTTTT. Its protein product is CASSVDGYTGELFF. The rearrangement uses TRBV9 and TRBJ2-2; D is unclear. Looked up from germline, CDR1 is SGDLS and CDR2 is YYNGEE. The CDR3 spans 14 residues. Trimming stripped 0 bases from V and 3 bases from J, with 6 bases between.

This clonotype was detected a few times. The rearrangement links TRBV7-2 to TRBJ2-3; tentative D call: TRBD1 (7 bases). Germline V gene sequence: CDR1 SGHTA, CDR2 FQGNSA. Trimming left V 5 bases short and J 4 bases short, with 13 bases between. The CDR3 sequence is 14 residues long. The CDR3 region has the DNA TGTGCCAGCAGCCCCAGGGGGGCCGCAGATACGCAGTATTTT. Protein: CASSPRGAADTQYF.

This clonotype was seen many times. The chain employs TRBV20-1 and TRBJ2-3; TRBD2 might be the D (5 bases). V gave up 2 bases and J gave up 1 base, with 10 bases separating them. CDR3 length: 14 amino acids. Germline V gene lookup returns CDR1 DFQATT and CDR2 SNEGSKA (reference sequence). CDR3 residues: CSARRPGGTDTQYF. As DNA, the CDR3 is TGCAGTGCTAGACGCCCCGGGGGCACAGATACGCAGTATTTT.

Many counts were recorded for this clonotype. The rearrangement uses TRBV5-1 and TRBJ2-3, with unresolved D. Trimming stripped 0 bases from V and 6 bases from J, with 11 bases between. The length of the CDR3 is 14 residues. Looked up from germline, CDR1 is SGHRS and CDR2 is YFSETQ. CDR3 sequence (DNA): TGCGCCAGCAGCTTGGGGCCTAATCTTGATACGCAGTATTTT. Encoded protein: CASSLGPNLDTQYF.

This rearrangement joins TRBV5-1 to TRBJ2-7; 14 nucleotides match TRBD2. The CDR3 spans 15 residues. V was clipped by 3 bases and J by 4 bases; unmatched bases: 3. The germline gives CDR1 SGHRS, CDR2 YFSETQ. CDR3 in amino acids: CASSWTSGGTYEQYF. The CDR3 DNA reads as TGCGCCAGCAGCTGGACTAGCGGGGGGACGTACGAGCAGTACTTC.

The V gene is TRBV5-1, the J gene TRBJ2-3; perhaps TRBD1 as D (6 bases). CDR3 length equals 16 residues. V gave up 6 bases and J gave up 6 bases, with 23 bases separating them. CDR1 SGHRS and CDR2 YFSETQ come from the germline V gene. CDR3 residues: CASTSSLWSDRDTQYF. The CDR3 nucleotides are TGCGCCAGCACCAGCTCCTTATGGTCAGACAGGGATACGCAGTATTTT.

This clonotype was detected ten times or more. The rearrangement joins TRBV11-2 to TRBJ2-3; D is perhaps TRBD2 (5 bases). The CDR3 is 13 amino acids. The V end was cut by 3 bases, the J end by 6 bases, with 10 bases between. The germline gives CDR1 SGHAT, CDR2 FQNNGV. The CDR3 DNA reads TGTGCCAGCAGCTTTTACGGGGAGGATACGCAGTATTTT. As protein: CASSFYGEDTQYF.

This clonotype was seen many times. This sequence joins TRBV7-2 and TRBJ2-7; D is uncertain. Germline-derived CDR1 and CDR2 are SGHTA and FQGNSA. This CDR3 contains 13 residues. Between the trimmed V and J ends, which lost 5 bases and 4 bases, there was a span of 12 bases. This chain's CDR3 is CASSPAPGYEQYV. CDR3 coding DNA: TGTGCCAGCAGCCCCGCCCCCGGGTACGAGCAGTACGTC.

This clonotype was observed many times. This chain uses TRBV7-7 with TRBJ2-1; 7 bases map to TRBD2. Unmatched junction bases numbered 9, after V lost 5 bases and J lost 2 bases. CDR3 length: 16 residues. The germline CDR1 and CDR2 sequences are SSHAT and FNYEAQ (reference sequence). The CDR3 region is CASSPLGGGTYNEQFF. DNA for the CDR3: TGTGCCAGCAGCCCACTTGGCGGGGGAACCTACAATGAGCAGTTCTTC.

This chain links TRBV20-1 with TRBJ1-2; D remains unclear. Trimming took off 6 bases at V and 0 bases at J, with 8 bases between the two ends. This CDR3 is 12 amino acids long. In germline, CDR1 is DFQATT, CDR2 SNEGSKA (reference sequence). The CDR3 sequence: CSAPNSNYGYTF. The CDR3 DNA follows: TGCAGTGCCCCGAACTCTAACTATGGCTACACCTTC.

This clonotype was counted a few times. The chain couples TRBV19 to TRBJ2-1; 7 bases agree with TRBD2. This CDR3 is 12 amino acids long. CDR1 LNHDA and CDR2 SQIVND come from the germline V gene (reference sequence). V shed 8 bases and J 5 bases; nucleotides not matched to a gene: 3. CDR3 coding DNA: TGTGCCAGTCGGGAGGTAGACAATGAGCAGTTCTTC. Translated: CASREVDNEQFF.

V and J are TRBV3-1 and TRBJ2-2; D gene uncertain. The germline CDR1 and CDR2 sequences are LGHDT and YNNKEL (reference sequence). The CDR3 contains 13 residues. V lost 4 bases and J lost 6, with 9 bases in between. Here the CDR3 reads CASSLSIPGELFF. The CDR3 nucleotides are TGTGCCAGCAGCCTCAGCATCCCCGGGGAGCTGTTTTTT.

V is TRBV5-4 and J is TRBJ2-3, with 13 bases identical to TRBD2. This CDR3 has 16 amino acids. V was clipped by 4 bases and J by 8 bases; unmatched bases: 10. CDR1 is SGHNT, CDR2 YYREEE, per germline (reference sequence). The CDR3 region is CASSIPGLAGAGTQYF. CDR3 bases: TGTGCCAGCAGCATCCCTGGACTAGCGGGGGCCGGTACGCAGTATTTT.

The chain has TRBV7-2 and TRBJ2-5, with a tentative D call TRBD1 (6 bases). This CDR3 is built from 13 residues. V lost 5 bases, J lost 2 bases, and 9 bases lay in between. CDR1 and CDR2 (germline): SGHTA, FQGNSA. CDR3 amino acids: CASSADRQETQYF. The CDR3 nucleotides read TGTGCCAGCAGCGCGGACAGACAAGAGACCCAGTACTTC.

This clonotype was picked up a small number of times. The chain joins TRBV7-8 to TRBJ2-1; a weak D match, TRBD1 (6 bases). This CDR3 region has 13 residues. Between the trimmed V and J ends, which lost 4 bases and 15 bases, there was a span of 19 bases. Germline CDR1 SGHVS, CDR2 FQNEAQ. CDR3 region: CASSSNSQGNLFF. The CDR3 region has the DNA TGTGCCAGCAGCTCCAATAGCCAGGGGAATCTGTTCTTC.

This clonotype has just a few counts. CDR3 region: CASSFSLGYSNQPQHF. The CDR3 DNA reads TGTGCCAGCAGTTTCTCCCTGGGCTATAGCAATCAGCCCCAGCATTTT. The chain joins TRBV12-3 or TRBV12-4 to TRBJ1-5; D remains unclear. The CDR3 spans 16 residues. V was clipped by 3 bases and J by 0 bases, with 12 bases between them.

The V and J genes are TRBV15 and TRBJ2-5; perhaps D is TRBD1 or TRBD2 (6 bases each). This CDR3 contains 14 residues. V lost 3 bases to trimming and J lost 5 bases, with 13 bases between them. In germline, CDR1 is LNHNV, CDR2 YYDKDF (reference sequence). The CDR3 here is CATSSGGWRETQYF. DNA for the CDR3: TGTGCCACCAGCAGCGGGGGCTGGCGGGAGACCCAGTACTTC.

The chain couples TRBV6-5 to TRBJ1-2; TRBD1 matches at 9 bases. The germline V gene encodes CDR1 MNHEY and CDR2 SVGAGI. This CDR3 contains 15 residues. V lost 0 bases and J lost 4; bases outside the gene matches: 3. In nucleotides, the CDR3 is TGTGCCAGCAGTTACTCGGGACAGGGAACCTATGGCTACACCTTC. This gives the protein CASSYSGQGTYGYTF.